These 24 T cell receptor beta chains originate from one sample sequenced in a study of Graves' ophthalmopathy and Graves' hyperthyroidism. The sequenced template was RNA, covering the TCR beta CDR3 region. Scientists carried out first-round RT-PCR using HTBI primers and then a second-round multiplex PCR. Via MiXCR, TCRdb re-called the multiplex PCR reads, giving one row per CDR3 protein. The top ten hold around 6.5% of the sample, which has just over 600,000 distinct CDR3 sequences, 20% to 25% seen once. Material: peripheral blood. The receptors derive from a young woman with stable Graves' hyperthyroidism. Some clones in this sample may be carry-over from other donors' samples.

This rearrangement joins TRBV28 to TRBJ1-1; D not resolved. Trimming took off 10 bases at V and 1 base at J, with 16 bases between the two ends. The V gene's germline CDR1 is MDHEN and CDR2 SYDVKM. The CDR3 sequence is 14 residues long. CDR3 DNA: TGTGCCATCGTCAGAGAGCCGCAGAACACTGAAGCTTTCTTT. It yields the protein CAIVREPQNTEAFF.

There are many counts of this clonotype. The chain joins TRBV2 to TRBJ1-5; 10 bases fit TRBD1. The CDR3 covers 15 residues. With 5 bases clipped from V and 1 base from J, the junction kept 2 bases outside the gene matches. CDR1 is SNHLY, CDR2 FYNNEI, per germline. The CDR3 protein is CASSLDRGSNQPQHF. CDR3 DNA sequence: TGTGCCAGCAGTCTGGACAGGGGGAGCAATCAGCCCCAGCATTTT.

This clonotype was seen many times. The CDR3 DNA reads as TGTGCCAGCAGTTCGGGACTAGCTTCCTACGAGCAGTACTTC. It encodes CASSSGLASYEQYF. The V call is TRBV12-3 or TRBV12-4, the J call TRBJ2-7, with 9 bases aligning to TRBD2. J lost 1 base, V lost 4 bases, and 2 bases had no gene match. CDR3 length: 14 residues.

V gene TRBV11-1 combines with J gene TRBJ2-7; D is unresolved. Deletions cut 2 bases from V and 5 bases from J, with 13 bases between. The CDR3 has 14 amino acids. CDR1 and CDR2 (germline): SGHAT, FQDESV (reference sequence). DNA of the CDR3: TGTGCCAGCAGCTTAAGTCGTGTGGCCCACGAGCAGTACTTC. Encoded protein: CASSLSRVAHEQYF. Using reference TRBV11-1 and TRBJ2-7 for the parts outside the CDR3, the full variable domain is EAEVAQSPRYKITEKSQAVAFWCDPISGHATLYWYRQILGQGPELLVQFQDESVVDDSQLPKDRFSAERLKGVDSTLKIQPAELGDSAMYLCASSLSRVAHEQYFGPGTRLTVT.

This clonotype was observed a few times. This chain joins TRBV12-3 or TRBV12-4 and TRBJ1-1; D is uncertain. The CDR3 has 15 amino acids. Trimming stripped 5 bases from V and 0 bases from J, with 13 bases between. CDR3 amino acids: CASSPPTRVNTEAFF. CDR3 nucleotide sequence: TGTGCCAGCAGTCCCCCCACTAGGGTGAACACTGAAGCTTTCTTT.

This rearrangement joins TRBV18 to TRBJ2-5, with D maybe TRBD2 (6 bases). Trimming cost V 2 bases and J 2 bases, with 12 bases left between them. CDR1 and CDR2 (germline): KGHSH, LQKENI. The CDR3 has 15 amino acids. The CDR3 DNA reads TGTGCCAGCTCACCAGCGCGCGGGGTTCAAGAGACCCAGTACTTC. Its translation is CASSPARGVQETQYF. The full variable domain, in which reference TRBV18 and TRBJ2-5 provide the parts outside the CDR3, is NAGVMQNPRHLVRRRGQEARLRCSPMKGHSHVYWYRQLPEEGLKFMVYLQKENIIDESGMPKERFSAEFPKEGPSILRIQQVVRGDSAAYFCASSPARGVQETQYFGPGTRLLVL.

The chain employs TRBV18 and TRBJ2-7; no firm D call. This CDR3 is 14 amino acids long. Germline CDR1 reads KGHSH; CDR2 reads LQKENI. V lost 2 bases to trimming and J lost 3 bases, with 11 bases between them. The DNA for the CDR3 is TGTGCCAGCTCACCAAACCAGGAACTCTACGAGCAGTACTTC. Protein: CASSPNQELYEQYF.

In its sample, this clonotype was seen many times. The J gene is TRBJ1-1, the V gene TRBV5-1; TRBD1 might be the D (5 bases). This CDR3 has 14 residues. Germline-derived CDR1 and CDR2 are SGHRS and YFSETQ. V lost 4 bases and J lost 1, with 11 bases in between. CDR3 sequence: CASSPGHRNTEAFF. The DNA for the CDR3 is TGCGCCAGCAGCCCCGGACACCGGAACACTGAAGCTTTCTTT.

This clonotype was found many times. This chain links TRBV19 with TRBJ2-7; D call uncertain. Germline values: CDR1 LNHDA, CDR2 SQIVND (reference sequence). This CDR3 region has 13 residues. Trimming shortened V by 3 bases and J by 4 bases, and 10 bases separated the two germline ends. CDR3 sequence (DNA): TGTGCCAGTAGTATGCACGGCGAATACGAGCAGTACTTC. Amino acids: CASSMHGEYEQYF.

In regard to this clonotype: Since a much larger clone is just one base distant, this may be a read error. The rearrangement uses TRBV30 and TRBJ1-2, with 7 bases aligning to TRBD1. The germline V gene encodes CDR1 GTSNPN and CDR2 SVGIG (reference sequence). CDR3 length equals 12 residues. In nucleotides, the CDR3 is TGTGCCCGGGACAGCCGTAACTATGGCTACTCCTTC. This codes for CARDSRNYGYSF. Together with reference TRBV30 and TRBJ1-2, the CDR3 gives the full variable domain: SQTIHQWPATLVQPVGSPLSLECTVEGTSNPNLYWYRQAAGRGLQLLFYSVGIGQISSEVPQNLSASRPQDRQFILSSKKLLLSDSGFYLCARDSRNYGYSFGSGTRLTVV.

The chain joins TRBV5-8 to TRBJ1-1; D not certain. The CDR3 runs to 15 residues. Germline V gene data show CDR1 as SGHTS and CDR2 as YDEGEE. The V end lost 3 bases, the J end lost 0 bases, and 12 bases lay between the germline ends. CDR3 DNA: TGTGCCAGCAGCTCCCCACAGAGATTGAACACTGAAGCTTTCTTT. The encoded protein is CASSSPQRLNTEAFF. Drawing the rest from reference TRBV5-8 and TRBJ1-1, the complete variable domain is EAGVTQSPTHLIKTRGQQATLRCSPISGHTSVYWYQQALGLGLQFLLWYDEGEERNRGNFPPRFSGRQFPNYSSELNVNALELEDSALYLCASSSPQRLNTEAFFGQGTRLTVV.

This rearrangement joins TRBV16 to TRBJ2-7; D may be TRBD1 (5 bases). The CDR3 has 14 residues. Germline V lookup: CDR1 KGHSY, CDR2 FQNENV. V was trimmed by 1 base and J by 5 bases, leaving 12 bases between them. The chain's CDR3 is CASSQFLQGNEQYF. The CDR3, as DNA: TGTGCCAGCAGCCAATTTCTGCAGGGCAACGAGCAGTACTTC.

This chain connects TRBV12-3 or TRBV12-4 to TRBJ1-2; a weak D match, TRBD1 (6 bases). The CDR3 has 15 amino acids. V was pared by 4 bases and J by 6 bases, with 18 bases between. CDR3 DNA sequence: TGTGCCAGCAGTTACTCCCCAGGGGTTATGCATGGCTACACCTTC. Protein sequence: CASSYSPGVMHGYTF.

This clonotype was recorded at least ten times. This chain links TRBV27 with TRBJ2-5, with D possibly being TRBD2 (5 bases). The germline CDR1 and CDR2 sequences are MNHEY and SMNVEV (reference sequence). Trimming removed 3 bases from V and 4 bases from J, with 9 bases in between. The CDR3 contains 13 residues. CDR3 DNA: TGTGCCAGCAGTTTTCGTGGGAGAGAGACCCAGTACTTC. Encoded protein: CASSFRGRETQYF.

In its sample, this clonotype was seen many times. This sequence joins TRBV9 and TRBJ2-2; D is undetermined. CDR1 and CDR2 (germline): SGDLS, YYNGEE. Trimming cost V 0 bases and J 11 bases, with 8 bases left between them. The CDR3 is 12 residues long. The CDR3 here is CASSVDVDELFF. CDR3 nucleotides: TGTGCCAGCAGCGTAGACGTGGACGAGCTGTTTTTT.

The chain combines TRBV30 with TRBJ2-4; the match to TRBD1 covers 7 bases. Unmatched junction bases numbered 11, after V lost 2 bases and J lost 10 bases. The CDR3 runs 14 residues. Germline lookup yields CDR1 GTSNPN and CDR2 SVGIG (reference sequence). Written as DNA, the CDR3 is TGTGCCTGGAGTAAGGAACCGGGACAGAAGATTCAGTACTTC. This sequence encodes CAWSKEPGQKIQYF.

This clonotype showed up many times. The chain uses TRBV20-1 and TRBJ2-7; 7 nucleotides line up with TRBD2. The V gene end was trimmed by 2 bases and the J gene end by 1 base; junction bases not matched to a gene: 2. The germline V gene encodes CDR1 DFQATT and CDR2 SNEGSKA (reference sequence). The CDR3 has 13 residues. Written as DNA, the CDR3 is TGCAGTGCTAGATTCGGGGGGTCCTACGAGCAGTACTTC. It specifies CSARFGGSYEQYF.

This clonotype appeared many times. V is TRBV28 and J is TRBJ1-2; unclear D gene. Germline-derived CDR1 and CDR2 are MDHEN and SYDVKM. The V and J ends lost 3 bases and 1 base respectively, with 9 bases between them. The CDR3 has 14 amino acids. CDR3 bases: TGTGCCAGCAGTTTCGTCGGGGTTAACTATGGCTACACCTTC. The encoded protein is CASSFVGVNYGYTF.

This clonotype was recorded many times. The J gene is TRBJ2-5, the V gene TRBV6-1; D is possibly TRBD1 (6 bases). The CDR3 spans 15 residues. Trimming cost V 6 bases and J 1 base, with 15 bases left between them. CDR1 and CDR2 (germline): MNHNS, SASEGT. The CDR3 DNA is TGTGCCAGCAGAGCCGCAGGGGCCGTCCAAGAGACCCAGTACTTC. This translates into CASRAAGAVQETQYF.

This clonotype was observed many times. CDR3 DNA: TGTGCCAGCAGTGGCGACTTAGAGTACGAGCAGTACTTC. As protein: CASSGDLEYEQYF. The chain has TRBV6-1 and TRBJ2-7; D remains ambiguous. The V gene lost 4 bases and the J gene lost 4 bases, with 11 bases spanning the gap. Germline assignment: CDR1 MNHNS and CDR2 SASEGT. This CDR3 is 13 amino acids long.

This clonotype showed up many times. The V call is TRBV7-3, the J call TRBJ1-1; D possibly corresponds to TRBD1 (5 bases). The CDR3 runs 14 residues. Germline V gives CDR1 SGHTA, CDR2 FQGTGA. Trimming pared 5 bases from V and 1 base from J, leaving 11 bases between. The CDR3 DNA follows: TGTGCCAGCAGCCCAAATGGGGGGAACACTGAAGCTTTCTTT. Residues: CASSPNGGNTEAFF.

Many counts were recorded for this clonotype. The chain recombines TRBV28 with TRBJ2-7; D is ambiguous. Germline V gives CDR1 MDHEN, CDR2 SYDVKM. This CDR3 has 15 amino acids. Trimming took off 7 bases at V and 2 bases at J, with 18 bases between the two ends. The DNA for the CDR3 is TGTGCCAGCAAACTGACACCAACTTTAACCTACGAGCAGTACTTC. Translation: CASKLTPTLTYEQYF. Drawing the rest from reference TRBV28 and TRBJ2-7, the complete variable domain is DVKVTQSSRYLVKRTGEKVFLECVQDMDHENMFWYRQDPGLGLRLIYFSYDVKMKEKGDIPEGYSVSREKKERFSLILESASTNQTSMYLCASKLTPTLTYEQYFGPGTRLTVT.

The chain employs TRBV5-1 and TRBJ2-7, with D hard to call. The germline V gene has CDR1 SGHRS and CDR2 YFSETQ. V shed 1 base and J shed 0 bases, with 11 bases lying between them. This CDR3 spans 15 amino acids. The DNA for the CDR3 is TGCGCCAGCAGCTTGTCCAGCCAAAACTCCTACGAGCAGTACTTC. This translates into CASSLSSQNSYEQYF.

This clonotype appeared many times. V and J are TRBV20-1 and TRBJ1-1; 8 positions match TRBD1. Germline V gene sequence: CDR1 DFQATT, CDR2 SNEGSKA (reference sequence). This CDR3 contains 14 residues. Losses at the gene ends were 1 base for V and 6 bases for J; bases not matched to a gene: 7. The chain's CDR3 is CSARAHTGGPEAFF. The DNA for the CDR3 is TGCAGTGCTAGAGCCCATACAGGGGGACCTGAAGCTTTCTTT.